A selection of T cell receptor beta chains follows, all from one sample in a study of blood T cell repertoires in COVID-19. Sequencing was performed with immunoSEQ multiplex PCR; in TCRdb, only in-frame clones are kept and a portion is missing. The sample lists about 73,000 clones, roughly 80% seen once, with 25% to 30% in the top ten. Sample: peripheral blood. Source of these receptors: a human donor in a cohort sampled during active COVID-19. Each CDR3 is given with its conserved first and last residue. Each record gives: CDR3 protein, V gene, D gene. A D gene is named only where the DNA matches it firmly.

CDR3: CASSQGGNEQYF
V: TRBV18
D: TRBD1

CDR3: CASTTTNEKLFF
V: TRBV6-5
D: NA

CDR3: CARSLARLQGAWQPQHF
V: TRBV5-3
D: TRBD1

CDR3: CASSLFQGARSYNSPLHF
V: TRBV28
D: TRBD1

CDR3: CASSEGQPHNYGYTF
V: TRBV6-1
D: NA

CDR3: CASRTLSSTSYGYTF
V: TRBV27
D: NA

CDR3: CASSQDTAGASKNIQYF
V: TRBV4-3
D: NA

CDR3: CASSEVRGGLSEQYF
V: TRBV2
D: TRBD2

CDR3: CASSDRVRNGYTF
V: TRBV6-1
D: NA

CDR3: CASSQDGGAETQYF
V: TRBV4-1
D: TRBD2

CDR3: CASSLGPNSNQPQHF
V: TRBV5-6
D: NA

CDR3: CASSPGTGSDQPQHF
V: TRBV6-5
D: NA

CDR3: CASSEARGAVPSQPQHF
V: TRBV2
D: TRBD1

CDR3: CASSQRAGQGEQYF
V: TRBV11-3
D: TRBD1

CDR3: CATSGPPESGGPDTQYF
V: TRBV24-1
D: TRBD2

CDR3: CASSILAGTTDTQYF
V: TRBV19
D: TRBD2

CDR3: CASSPGGPSTDTQYF
V: TRBV7-2
D: NA

CDR3: CASSPSGGAVNEQFF
V: TRBV5-1
D: TRBD2

CDR3: CASSSPGGAGYEQYF
V: TRBV7-9
D: TRBD2

CDR3: CATSSGDQNTDTQYF
V: TRBV15
D: NA

CDR3: CASSTTGQGYTF
V: TRBV27
D: TRBD1

CDR3: CASSIDRALTGELFF
V: TRBV10-2
D: NA

CDR3: CASSLAWQASSYEQYF
V: TRBV7-9
D: NA

CDR3: CASSLGRRDEQFF
V: TRBV11-2
D: NA

CDR3: CASSLRLKGYQETQYF
V: TRBV5-1
D: NA

CDR3: CASSLSGGRSPLHF
V: TRBV5-6
D: NA

CDR3: CASSLGPRVPLTTNEKLFF
V: TRBV5-6
D: NA

CDR3: CSVRQGSYGYTF
V: TRBV29-1
D: TRBD1

CDR3: CASRLGGTYEQYF
V: TRBV2
D: TRBD2

CDR3: CASSLTPGLETQYF
V: TRBV7-3
D: NA

CDR3: CASSIGPGQGNSPLHF
V: TRBV19
D: TRBD1

CDR3: CASSQYRNEKLFF
V: TRBV16
D: NA

CDR3: CASSPSRGQGWAKNIQYF
V: TRBV19
D: TRBD1